This note documents a single T cell receptor beta chain sequence. Its antigen is not identified. A universal primer site was created by template switching, with the cDNA bearing unique molecular identifiers. TCRdb processed the 5' RACE reads anew with MiXCR; each CDR3 protein has one entry. The sample carries around 370,000 distinct CDR3 sequences, 9% recorded once. The data stem from a study of identical twins. Points from the study as a whole: Model-predicted out-of-frame TCR alpha sharing fell below observed values in monozygotic twins. Partly confounded zero-insertion analyses could result from invariant MAIT and iNKT cells.

Germline assignment: CDR1 SGHRS and CDR2 YFSETQ. Germline trimming cut 6 bases from V and 0 bases from J; bases unmatched to any gene: 12. The CDR3 has 16 residues. In every case, the donor was a healthy Caucasian. This receptor was identified in a woman between 50 and 59 years old in good health. This chain uses TRBV5-1 with TRBJ2-7, with 7 bases lining up with TRBD1. Source material: naive T cells sorted from blood. CDR3 bases: TGCGCCAGCACCGCTTCCCCGACAGGGATCTCCTACGAGCAGTACTTC. This gives the protein CASTASPTGISYEQYF.